This T cell receptor beta chain was retrieved from a study of blood T cell repertoires in COVID-19 (dated by TCRdb to 2020 to 2021). A note on the overall study: Collaborator samples came from the United States, Italy and Spain and covered acute and convalescent phases of COVID-19. Where available, HLA class I and class II types were taken from metadata supplied by the sample provider and were not determined by assay-based typing. The repertoires were released in a freely available public database meant as a resource for research on the immune response to SARS-CoV-2. Sample metadata almost always included a de-identified subject ID, COVID-19 status, age in years and sex. The material from the prospective study consisted of cDNA or gDNA derived from T cells, B-cell-depleted T cells, or PBMCs. Subjects who had been exposed to COVID-19, were actively infected with it, or had recovered from it provided the deeply sampled blood TCRbeta repertoires that made up the dataset. Samples were obtained from the ongoing ImmuneRACE study (first 160 participants) and from some 1,200 subjects provided by 6 global collaborators. The research as a whole found: The amount of clinical and demographic metadata varied by source and participant and was provided uncurated.

TCRbeta CDR3 regions were amplified from genomic DNA using the immunoSEQ Assay, a bias-controlled multiplex PCR. Regarding the original processing steps: The number of nucleated cells in each sample was estimated by amplification of reference gene primers within the assay. Sequence reads were collapsed and filtered to measure the absolute abundance of every unique TCRbeta CDR3 rearrangement. For each sample, productive Simpson clonality was calculated as the square root of Simpson's diversity index over productive rearrangements. The clones in this table, taken by TCRdb from immuneACCESS, are in-frame only. Not every clone is retained; where verified, under half of the shortfall comes from an unresolved V gene, and the cause of the rest is unknown. V and J calls and clone size are those listed in that table; D and trimming were worked out from the DNA. In all, the sample holds roughly 10,000 clones, and 80% of those were seen once. The top ten clonotypes cover 7% to 9% of the sample.

As regards this clone: Its recognized antigen is unknown. Per-base qualities were not stored, and no clone one base away is much larger.

Whole blood was collected in K2EDTA tubes by collaborating institutions according to the institutions' own protocols. Collaborator samples were shipped for TCRbeta analysis as frozen whole blood, isolated PBMCs, or DNA extracted from either sample type. Looking up the germline V gene (reference sequence) yields CDR1 MNHEY and CDR2 SMNVEV. Deletion took 5 bases off V and 4 bases off J, with a span of 6 bases between the germline ends. Inclusive of the bounding cysteine and phenylalanine, the CDR3 is 11 residues long. CDR3 DNA is the only sequence kept; it has 33 bases, read in frame from the first base.

Source material: peripheral blood. This TCR derives from a man in his 70s with active COVID-19. The chain links TRBV27 with TRBJ2-7; the D gene is possibly TRBD1, with 5 bases matching. The base sequence is TGTGCCAGCAGTCAGGGTTACGAGCAGTACTTC. This is translated as CASSQGYEQYF.